The clone carrying this TCR beta chain turned up a few times. What it binds is unknown. The sample belongs to a study of T cell responses to AZD1222 COVID-19 vaccine. Study information: Pooled in the analysis were second doses at about 4 or about 12 weeks.

General observations from the study: Baseline antibody screening turned up just a handful of seropositive AZD1222 recipients.

Trimming took off 6 bases at V and 8 bases at J, with 13 bases between the two ends. CDR3 length equals 12 residues. Libraries were prepared by immunoSEQ multiplex PCR; TCRdb keeps only in-frame clonotypes and omits some of them. The sample lists 74,000 or so clones; approximately 85% were seen once. The V and J genes are TRBV12-3 or TRBV12-4 and TRBJ1-2, with D uncertain. This sequence was found in an adult in good health. This material consisted of peripheral blood, taken on day 0 of AZD1222 vaccination. The CDR3 loop is CASSPEGRGYTF. CDR3 sequence (DNA): TGTGCCAGCAGCCCCGAGGGTCGAGGCTACACCTTC.